This TCR beta chain was sequenced for a study of regulatory T cells in long-lasting Graves disease. V gave up 1 base and J gave up 0 bases; unmatched junction bases: 12. The germline V gene encodes CDR1 SQVTM and CDR2 ANQGSEA. CDR3 size: 18 residues. HTBI primers from iRepertoire and Arm-PCR of CDR3 regions yielded the TCR beta libraries. TCRdb re-called the multiplex PCR reads with MiXCR, one entry per CDR3 protein. The top ten hold 12% of the sample, which has some 220,000 distinct CDR3 sequences, roughly 19% seen once. This sample's time point: newly diagnosed GD, antithyroid drugs for less than 3 months. TCR sequences were obtained from RNA taken from PBMCs. These same records also appear under a second study, on T cells in Graves' hyperthyroidism and ophthalmopathy. According to that study: HTBI primers were the set used in a first-round RT-PCR of the TCR CDR3.

The chain couples TRBV29-1 to TRBJ2-3, with 8 bases that match TRBD1. This receptor was obtained from a young woman with Graves disease. The source material was peripheral blood mononuclear cells (PBMCs), sampled at new diagnosis, from a patient treated with antithyroid drugs. This CDR3 is CSVEGASTGEFSTDTQYF. The CDR3 DNA follows: TGCAGCGTTGAAGGGGCCTCGACAGGGGAATTTAGCACAGATACGCAGTATTTT.